One and the same sample provided the 29 T cell receptor beta chains below, sequenced in a study of T cell responses to AZD1222 COVID-19 vaccine. Here immunoSEQ multiplex PCR was the method, and the copy in TCRdb shows in-frame clones only, minus some. This sample carries some 130,000 clones, around 85% of them seen once, and the ten largest clones take 6.5% to 8.5%. The material sequenced was peripheral blood, taken 28 days after the second dose of the MenACWY control vaccine. The receptors here all came from an adult who received the MenACWY meningococcal vaccine as a control.

The chain is built from TRBV19 and TRBJ1-5, with 11 bases aligning to TRBD1. Germline CDR1 is LNHDA and CDR2 is SQIVND (reference sequence). V trimming: 4 bases; J trimming: 7 bases; junction bases outside the gene matches: 3. CDR3 length: 14 amino acids. The CDR3 bases are TGTGCCAGTAGTAAGGGACAGGGGGGCCAGCCCCAGCATTTT. It translates to CASSKGQGGQPQHF.

This clone was observed a single time. The genes are TRBV24-1 and TRBJ2-2, with D unclear. Germline lookup yields CDR1 KGHDR and CDR2 SFDVKD. V dropped 4 bases and J dropped 7 bases, with 9 bases sitting between them. This CDR3 is built from 13 residues. This CDR3 is CATSERWNGELFF. CDR3 DNA sequence: TGTGCCACCAGTGAGAGGTGGAACGGGGAGCTGTTTTTT.

CDR3: CASSNRDREVDEQFF. The CDR3 DNA reads TGCGCCAGCAGCAACCGGGACAGGGAGGTTGATGAGCAGTTCTTC. This chain connects TRBV5-1 to TRBJ2-1; 9 nucleotides align to TRBD1. The CDR3 covers 15 residues. Trimming cost V 4 bases and J 8 bases; bases outside gene matches: 10. Looked up from germline, CDR1 is SGHRS and CDR2 is YFSETQ.

This rearrangement joins TRBV19 to TRBJ1-1, with TRBD1 identical over 9 bases. Germline CDR1 and CDR2: LNHDA and SQIVND (reference sequence). The ends lost 6 bases at V and 4 bases at J; junction bases unmatched: 12. CDR3 size: 16 residues. CDR3 region: CASSLVYRGRGTEAFF. In nucleotides, the CDR3 is TGTGCCAGTAGCCTCGTCTACAGGGGGCGAGGCACTGAAGCTTTCTTT.

Written as DNA, the CDR3 is TGCGCCAGCACAGGAATAAACACCGGGGAGCTGTTTTTT. Amino acid sequence: CASTGINTGELFF. This rearrangement joins TRBV5-1 to TRBJ2-2; D gene uncertain. V was trimmed by 6 bases and J by 2 bases, leaving 8 bases between them. The CDR3 has 13 residues. Germline V lookup: CDR1 SGHRS, CDR2 YFSETQ. The whole variable domain, filled in from reference TRBV5-1 and TRBJ2-2, reads KAGVTQTPRYLIKTRGQQVTLSCSPISGHRSVSWYQQTPGQGLQFLFEYFSETQRNKGNFPGRFSGRQFSNSRSEMNVSTLELGDSALYLCASTGINTGELFFGEGSRLTVL.

The chain links TRBV7-9 to TRBJ1-1; D unclear. CDR1 and CDR2 from the germline V gene are SEHNR and FQNEAQ (reference sequence). This CDR3 is 15 amino acids long. V was cut by 1 base and J by 2 bases, with 11 bases left in between. As DNA, the CDR3 is TGTGCCAGCAGCTTAGATCAGGCTGCCAACACTGAAGCTTTCTTT. Protein sequence: CASSLDQAANTEAFF.

The chain combines TRBV2 with TRBJ1-1, with 9 bases that match TRBD1. The CDR3 covers 13 residues. CDR1 is SNHLY, CDR2 FYNNEI, per germline. Trimming at V came to 10 bases and at J to 5 bases, leaving 8 bases not matched to a gene. The CDR3 DNA sequence: TGTGCCATCGTGGGACAGGGTCAGACTGAAGCTTTCTTT. This translates into CAIVGQGQTEAFF.

V usage is TRBV5-1 and J usage is TRBJ2-7; tentatively, D is TRBD1 (6 bases). V was trimmed by 0 bases and J by 4 bases, leaving 11 bases between them. This CDR3 is 14 amino acids long. The germline gives CDR1 SGHRS, CDR2 YFSETQ. The CDR3 DNA follows: TGCGCCAGCAGCTTGGGGCAGGGGTTTTACGAGCAGTACTTC. Amino acid sequence: CASSLGQGFYEQYF.

The rearrangement links TRBV7-3 to TRBJ2-3; no definite D call. The CDR3 contains 13 residues. V dropped 7 bases and J dropped 1 base, with 9 bases sitting between them. CDR1 and CDR2 from the germline V gene are SGHTA and FQGTGA. As DNA, the CDR3 is TGTGCCAGCACCACGCCTGGCACAGATACGCAGTATTTT. It is translated as CASTTPGTDTQYF. Variable domain in full (rest from reference TRBV7-3 and TRBJ2-3): GAGVSQTPSNKVTEKGKYVELRCDPISGHTALYWYRQSLGQGPEFLIYFQGTGAADDSGLPNDRFFAVRPEGSVSTLKIQRTERGDSAVYLCASTTPGTDTQYFGPGTRLTVL.

The chain joins TRBV19 to TRBJ1-3; D unresolved. The V end was cut by 5 bases, the J end by 4 bases, with 6 bases between. Germline CDR1 is LNHDA and CDR2 is SQIVND (reference sequence). CDR3 size: 12 residues. CDR3 coding DNA: TGTGCCAGTAGTTTCACAGGAAACACCATATATTTT. It is translated as CASSFTGNTIYF.

The genes are TRBV24-1 and TRBJ2-2, with a tentative D call TRBD1 (5 bases). Deletions cut 5 bases from V and 7 bases from J, with 10 bases between. Germline V gives CDR1 KGHDR, CDR2 SFDVKD. This CDR3 has 13 amino acids. CDR3 in DNA: TGTGCCACCAGTGCAACAGGAATCGGGGAGCTGTTTTTT. It codes for CATSATGIGELFF.

This rearrangement joins TRBV5-1 to TRBJ1-6; D is ambiguous. This CDR3 is 14 amino acids long. Germline assignment: CDR1 SGHRS and CDR2 YFSETQ. Deletions cut 0 bases from V and 6 bases from J, with 7 bases between. This CDR3 reads CASSLELSNSPLHF. CDR3 bases: TGCGCCAGCAGCTTGGAGTTAAGTAATTCACCCCTCCACTTT.

V usage is TRBV7-3 and J usage is TRBJ2-1, with 8 bases lining up with TRBD2. The CDR3 is 14 amino acids. CDR1 is SGHTA and CDR2 is FQGTGA in the germline V gene. The ends lost 3 bases at V and 6 bases at J; junction bases unmatched: 4. CDR3 protein: CASSFSGTSNEQFF. In DNA, the CDR3 is TGTGCCAGCAGCTTTTCCGGGACTAGCAATGAGCAGTTCTTC.

The rearrangement links TRBV11-3 to TRBJ1-1; D not resolved. Trimming took off 5 bases at V and 4 bases at J, with 11 bases between the two ends. Germline V gene sequence: CDR1 SGHNT, CDR2 YENEEA. This CDR3 has 13 residues. The CDR3 bases are TGTGCCAGCAGCGCCCGGGCCTTCACTGAAGCTTTCTTT. It specifies CASSARAFTEAFF.

This chain connects TRBV24-1 to TRBJ1-5, with D possibly matching TRBD1 (6 bases). Trimming took off 4 bases at V and 4 bases at J, with 10 bases between the two ends. CDR1 is KGHDR and CDR2 is SFDVKD in the germline V gene. The CDR3 extends over 14 amino acids. The CDR3 nucleotides read TGTGCCACCAGTGAGGGACACCAGAATCAGCCCCAGCATTTT. Amino acids: CATSEGHQNQPQHF.

This chain joins TRBV9 and TRBJ2-3; no definite D call. The CDR3 loop spans 13 amino acids. Germline CDR1 is SGDLS and CDR2 is YYNGEE. Trimming took off 2 bases at V and 4 bases at J, with 8 bases between the two ends. The CDR3 DNA is TGTGCCAGCAGCGTCGATAACTCAGATACGCAGTATTTT. Translating it yields CASSVDNSDTQYF.

The chain employs TRBV6-1 and TRBJ1-5; TRBD1 might be the D (6 bases). CDR1 and CDR2 (germline): MNHNS, SASEGT. The CDR3 extends over 16 amino acids. The V end was cut by 3 bases, the J end by 11 bases, with 23 bases between. In DNA form, the CDR3 reads TGTGCCAGCAGTGAGCTGATTACAGGGCTTAAGGGGTCCCAGCATTTT. This translates into CASSELITGLKGSQHF.

The rearrangement uses TRBV6-5 and TRBJ1-1; tentatively, D is TRBD1 (6 bases). The germline V and J ends were trimmed by 6 bases and 1 base, with 15 bases remaining between them. Per germline, CDR1 MNHEY and CDR2 SVGAGI. The CDR3 contains 15 residues. Written as DNA, the CDR3 is TGTGCCAGCAGAGGGGGTCGGGCAGGGAACACTGAAGCTTTCTTT. Encoded protein: CASRGGRAGNTEAFF.

This rearrangement joins TRBV6-5 to TRBJ2-2, with 7 nucleotides matching TRBD2. The germline V gene has CDR1 MNHEY and CDR2 SVGAGI. J lost 5 bases, V lost 5 bases, and 8 bases had no gene match. The CDR3 is 15 amino acids. The CDR3 DNA reads as TGTGCCAGCAGTCTACGCTGGGGGGGAACCGGGGAGCTGTTTTTT. Translating gives CASSLRWGGTGELFF.

This clone turned up a few times. The J gene is TRBJ1-2, the V gene TRBV7-6; possible D gene TRBD1, 5 bases. V gave up 1 base and J gave up 0 bases, with 9 bases separating them. In germline, CDR1 is SGHVS, CDR2 FNYEAQ. The CDR3 sequence is 15 residues long. The CDR3 spells CASSLVQGANYGYTF. DNA for the CDR3: TGTGCCAGCAGCTTAGTCCAGGGCGCTAACTATGGCTACACCTTC.

This clone was counted a few times. The chain recombines TRBV30 with TRBJ1-2; D call uncertain. The CDR3 is 13 amino acids. V lost 0 bases, J lost 7 bases, and 12 bases lay in between. CDR1 and CDR2 from the germline V gene are GTSNPN and SVGIG (reference sequence). The DNA of the CDR3 is TGTGCCTGGAGTGTACTTGCGGGTAGTGGCTACACCTTC. Translated: CAWSVLAGSGYTF.

The J gene is TRBJ1-1, the V gene TRBV10-2; no clear D gene. Deletions cut 7 bases from V and 3 bases from J, with 6 bases between. Per germline, CDR1 WSHSY and CDR2 SAAADI. The CDR3 is made up of 11 amino acids. The CDR3: CASILHTEAFF. The CDR3 DNA follows: TGCGCCAGCATTCTGCACACTGAAGCTTTCTTT.

The CDR3 reads CASSPGLRVGTQYF. CDR3 DNA sequence: TGTGCCAGCAGCCCGGGACTACGGGTGGGGACCCAGTACTTC. The V gene is TRBV7-2, the J gene TRBJ2-5; TRBD2 matches 7 bases. Germline values: CDR1 SGHTA, CDR2 FQGNSA. The ends lost 5 bases at V and 7 bases at J; junction bases unmatched: 10. The CDR3 spans 14 residues.

V gene TRBV28 combines with J gene TRBJ2-2; 8 nucleotides agree with TRBD2. The V gene's germline CDR1 is MDHEN and CDR2 SYDVKM. J gave up 5 bases and V 7 bases, and 9 bases lay outside the gene matches. The length of the CDR3 is 15 residues. The CDR3 region has the DNA TGTGCCAGCACCCCCGGGGGGGCGTGGACCGGGGAGCTGTTTTTT. The encoded protein is CASTPGGAWTGELFF.

V usage is TRBV25-1 and J usage is TRBJ1-2, with D uncertain. CDR3 size: 12 residues. Per the germline V gene, CDR1 is MGHDK and CDR2 is SYGVNS. Deletions cut 2 bases from V and 8 bases from J, with 9 bases between. The CDR3 loop reads CASSELTWGYTF. CDR3 nucleotides: TGTGCCAGCAGTGAACTGACTTGGGGCTACACCTTC.

In this sample, this clone turned up a few times. This rearrangement joins TRBV28 to TRBJ1-5, with D possibly matching TRBD1 (5 bases). V was trimmed by 2 bases and J by 6 bases, leaving 11 bases between them. CDR1 is MDHEN and CDR2 is SYDVKM in the germline V gene. The CDR3 totals 14 residues. The CDR3 reads CASSLQGPSQPQHF. In nucleotides, the CDR3 is TGTGCCAGCAGTTTACAGGGTCCTTCTCAGCCCCAGCATTTT.

The rearrangement uses TRBV20-1 and TRBJ2-2; D not certain. The CDR3 is 11 residues long. The germline gives CDR1 DFQATT, CDR2 SNEGSKA (reference sequence). V shed 3 bases and J shed 6 bases, with 5 bases lying between them. The CDR3 coding sequence is TGCAGTGCTAGTCGGCCCGGGGAGCTGTTTTTT. It is translated as CSASRPGELFF.

The chain has TRBV28 and TRBJ2-7; D ambiguous. This CDR3 contains 15 residues. Germline V gives CDR1 MDHEN, CDR2 SYDVKM. The CDR3 reads CASSSTTGQVYGQYV. In DNA, the CDR3 is TGTGCCAGCAGTTCCACCACCGGGCAGGTCTACGGGCAGTACGTC.

This clone was seen just once. This rearrangement joins TRBV5-1 to TRBJ2-3, with 7 bases that match TRBD1. Germline lookup yields CDR1 SGHRS and CDR2 YFSETQ. This CDR3 contains 14 residues. Trimming at V came to 2 bases and at J to 2 bases, leaving 2 bases not matched to a gene. The CDR3 sequence: CASSFGQVTDTQYF. In DNA form, the CDR3 reads TGCGCCAGCAGCTTCGGACAGGTCACAGATACGCAGTATTTT.